A selection of T cell receptor beta chains follows, all from one sample in a study of control samples from healthy donors and cancer patients. Method: immunoSEQ multiplex PCR; TCRdb's copy keeps in-frame clones and lacks some. The sample has approximately 100,000 clones, 70% to 90% seen once; the top ten hold approximately 2%. The sequenced sample consisted of blood. These receptors came from a woman between 40 and 50 years old in good health. The CDR3 runs from the conserved cysteine through the conserved F or W. A D gene is named only where the DNA matches it firmly. Size is omitted from some rows. Given values are once, few, many or a class for expanded clones.

D gene: .
J gene: TRBJ2-3
V gene: TRBV18
clone size: .
CDR3 protein: CASSPGFGDTQYF
CDR3 DNA: TGTGCCAGCTCACCAGGGTTCGGAGATACGCAGTATTTT

D gene: TRBD2
J gene: TRBJ2-3
V gene: TRBV5-6
clone size: .
CDR3 protein: CASSFGGGRDTQYF
CDR3 DNA: TGTGCCAGCAGCTTCGGGGGCGGGAGGGATACGCAGTATTTT

D gene: .
J gene: TRBJ2-1
V gene: TRBV5-1
clone size: .
CDR3 protein: CASSPGVQQGEQFF
CDR3 DNA: TGCGCCAGCAGTCCCGGGGTTCAGCAGGGTGAGCAGTTCTTC

D gene: .
J gene: TRBJ1-1
V gene: TRBV21-1
clone size: .
CDR3 protein: CASSKDEGLNTEAFF
CDR3 DNA: TGTGCCAGCAGCAAAGATGAGGGTCTGAACACTGAAGCTTTCTTT

D gene: .
J gene: TRBJ1-1
V gene: TRBV4-3
clone size: .
CDR3 protein: CASSQERGGGTFF
CDR3 DNA: TGCGCCAGCAGCCAAGAACGCGGCGGGGGCACTTTCTTT

D gene: .
J gene: TRBJ1-1
V gene: TRBV28
clone size: .
CDR3 protein: CASSRGGAPEAFF
CDR3 DNA: TGTGCCAGCAGCCGCGGCGGGGCCCCTGAAGCTTTCTTT

D gene: .
J gene: TRBJ1-6
V gene: TRBV5-6
clone size: .
CDR3 protein: CASSLRVSSYNSPLHF
CDR3 DNA: TGTGCCAGCAGCTTACGGGTGAGCTCCTATAATTCACCCCTCCACTTT

D gene: .
J gene: TRBJ2-3
V gene: TRBV5-1
clone size: .
CDR3 protein: CASSGGITDTQYF
CDR3 DNA: TGCGCCAGCAGCGGGGGTATAACAGATACGCAGTATTTT

D gene: .
J gene: TRBJ1-1
V gene: TRBV21-1
clone size: .
CDR3 protein: CASSPPRTFGLPTAFF
CDR3 DNA: TGTGCCAGCAGCCCCCCGAGAACGTTTGGGTTGCCCACAGCTTTCTTT

D gene: .
J gene: TRBJ2-5
V gene: TRBV5-4
clone size: .
CDR3 protein: CASSLPPGETQYF
CDR3 DNA: TGTGCCAGCAGCTTGCCCCCCGGGGAGACCCAGTACTTC

D gene: .
J gene: TRBJ2-7
V gene: TRBV9
clone size: once
CDR3 protein: CASSVGWGSSYEQYF
CDR3 DNA: TGTGCCAGCAGCGTAGGTTGGGGCAGCTCCTACGAGCAGTACTTC

D gene: .
J gene: TRBJ1-4
V gene: TRBV9
clone size: .
CDR3 protein: CASSVGSTNEKLFF
CDR3 DNA: TGTGCCAGCAGCGTAGGATCAACTAATGAAAAACTGTTTTTT

D gene: .
J gene: TRBJ1-4
V gene: TRBV4-3
clone size: .
CDR3 protein: CASSQGGEGQNEKLFF
CDR3 DNA: TGCGCCAGCAGCCAGGGGGGGGAGGGGCAGAATGAAAAACTGTTTTTT

D gene: .
J gene: TRBJ2-5
V gene: TRBV7-3
clone size: .
CDR3 protein: CASSRSGVRSETQYF
CDR3 DNA: TGTGCCAGCAGCCGGAGCGGTGTTAGGTCAGAGACCCAGTACTTC

D gene: TRBD2
J gene: TRBJ2-7
V gene: TRBV7-2
clone size: .
CDR3 protein: CASTGSGGPLEQYF
CDR3 DNA: TGTGCCAGCACGGGTAGCGGGGGACCTCTCGAGCAGTACTTC

D gene: .
J gene: TRBJ1-4
V gene: TRBV29-1
clone size: .
CDR3 protein: CSGRGFGTNEKLFF
CDR3 DNA: TGCAGCGGACGGGGGTTCGGGACTAATGAAAAACTGTTTTTT

D gene: .
J gene: TRBJ1-4
V gene: TRBV4-1
clone size: few
CDR3 protein: CASSQTGTANEKLFF
CDR3 DNA: TGCGCCAGCAGCCAAACAGGGACGGCTAATGAAAAACTGTTTTTT

D gene: .
J gene: TRBJ2-2
V gene: TRBV24-1
clone size: .
CDR3 protein: CATSDQPGWGGGELFF
CDR3 DNA: TGTGCCACCAGTGACCAACCTGGGTGGGGAGGAGGGGAGCTGTTTTTT

D gene: .
J gene: TRBJ2-1
V gene: TRBV9
clone size: .
CDR3 protein: CASSVEGEQFF
CDR3 DNA: TGTGCCAGCAGCGTAGAGGGGGAGCAGTTCTTC

D gene: .
J gene: TRBJ2-3
V gene: TRBV7-8
clone size: few
CDR3 protein: CASRESPGSTDTQYF
CDR3 DNA: TGTGCCAGCAGAGAGTCGCCCGGGAGCACAGATACGCAGTATTTT

D gene: .
J gene: TRBJ1-2
V gene: TRBV6-5
clone size: .
CDR3 protein: CASSYKGWSGYTF
CDR3 DNA: TGTGCCAGCAGTTACAAGGGGTGGAGCGGCTACACCTTC

D gene: .
J gene: TRBJ1-2
V gene: TRBV20-1
clone size: .
CDR3 protein: CSARDHRYTF
CDR3 DNA: TGCAGTGCTAGAGATCATCGCTACACCTTC

D gene: .
J gene: TRBJ1-1
V gene: TRBV6-5
clone size: .
CDR3 protein: CASRLQLNTEAFF
CDR3 DNA: TGTGCCAGCAGATTACAGCTGAACACTGAAGCTTTCTTT

D gene: .
J gene: TRBJ1-2
V gene: TRBV2
clone size: .
CDR3 protein: CATKTSRGYTF
CDR3 DNA: TGTGCCACCAAAACTTCGAGGGGCTACACCTTC

D gene: .
J gene: TRBJ1-5
V gene: TRBV2
clone size: few
CDR3 protein: CASSLIGPQHF
CDR3 DNA: TGTGCCAGCAGTTTGATAGGACCCCAGCATTTT

D gene: TRBD1
J gene: TRBJ1-2
V gene: TRBV18
clone size: .
CDR3 protein: CASSPDRDYGYTF
CDR3 DNA: TGTGCCAGCTCACCCGACAGGGACTATGGCTACACCTTC

D gene: .
J gene: TRBJ1-1
V gene: TRBV5-1
clone size: .
CDR3 protein: CASRSWSGATKKAFF
CDR3 DNA: TGCGCCAGCAGATCATGGTCAGGGGCGACTAAGAAAGCTTTCTTT

D gene: TRBD2
J gene: TRBJ2-3
V gene: TRBV7-3
clone size: .
CDR3 protein: CASSRGLALGDTQYF
CDR3 DNA: TGTGCCAGCAGTCGAGGACTAGCCCTCGGGGATACGCAGTATTTT

D gene: .
J gene: TRBJ1-1
V gene: TRBV5-8
clone size: .
CDR3 protein: CASSSQRLSWRGGGTEAFF
CDR3 DNA: TGTGCCAGCAGCTCCCAGCGGTTGAGCTGGAGGGGAGGAGGGACTGAAGCTTTCTTT

D gene: .
J gene: TRBJ1-3
V gene: TRBV7-9
clone size: .
CDR3 protein: CASSLWGKGHRAGNTIYF
CDR3 DNA: TGTGCCAGCAGCTTATGGGGAAAAGGCCACAGGGCTGGAAACACCATATATTTT

D gene: .
J gene: TRBJ1-2
V gene: TRBV30
clone size: .
CDR3 protein: CAWNIPAATTTNYGYTF
CDR3 DNA: TGTGCCTGGAATATCCCGGCAGCTACCACCACTAACTATGGCTACACCTTC

D gene: TRBD1
J gene: TRBJ1-1
V gene: TRBV4-3
clone size: few
CDR3 protein: CASSPGGRGFRSNTEAFF
CDR3 DNA: TGCGCCAGCAGCCCAGGGGGAAGAGGGTTCAGATCGAACACTGAAGCTTTCTTT

D gene: .
J gene: TRBJ1-6
V gene: TRBV3-1/TRBV3-2
clone size: once
CDR3 protein: CASRARQNNSPLHF
CDR3 DNA: TGTGCCAGCAGGGCGCGGCAAAATAATTCACCCCTCCACTTT

D gene: .
J gene: TRBJ2-1
V gene: TRBV24-1
clone size: .
CDR3 protein: CATGPGPSGDEQFF
CDR3 DNA: TGTGCCACCGGACCGGGACCATCCGGGGATGAGCAGTTCTTC

D gene: TRBD2
J gene: TRBJ2-7
V gene: TRBV2
clone size: .
CDR3 protein: CASKASGVSYEQYF
CDR3 DNA: TGTGCCAGCAAAGCAAGCGGGGTTTCCTACGAGCAGTACTTC

D gene: .
J gene: TRBJ2-1
V gene: TRBV18
clone size: .
CDR3 protein: CASSPSKQYNEQFF
CDR3 DNA: TGTGCCAGCTCACCATCCAAACAATACAATGAGCAGTTCTTC

D gene: .
J gene: TRBJ1-2
V gene: TRBV15
clone size: .
CDR3 protein: CATSRVGVGYTF
CDR3 DNA: TGTGCCACCAGCAGAGTTGGGGTAGGCTACACCTTC

D gene: TRBD1
J gene: TRBJ1-2
V gene: TRBV4-3
clone size: .
CDR3 protein: CASSQDPTGNYGYTF
CDR3 DNA: TGCGCCAGCAGCCAAGATCCGACAGGGAACTATGGCTACACCTTC

D gene: TRBD2
J gene: TRBJ2-3
V gene: TRBV3-1/TRBV3-2
clone size: .
CDR3 protein: CASSLAYHSGGTDTQYF
CDR3 DNA: TGTGCCAGCAGCCTAGCTTATCACAGCGGGGGTACAGATACGCAGTATTTT

D gene: .
J gene: TRBJ1-3
V gene: TRBV5-1
clone size: .
CDR3 protein: CASSLAPGVGNTIYF
CDR3 DNA: TGCGCCAGCAGCTTGGCCCCAGGGGTCGGAAACACCATATATTTT

D gene: TRBD2
J gene: TRBJ2-3
V gene: TRBV5-4
clone size: once
CDR3 protein: CASSLGAGGPTDTQYF
CDR3 DNA: TGTGCCAGCAGCTTGGGGGCGGGGGGGCCCACAGATACGCAGTATTTT

D gene: .
J gene: TRBJ1-2
V gene: TRBV6-5
clone size: .
CDR3 protein: CASSRIWTNPGYTF
CDR3 DNA: TGTGCCAGCAGTCGGATCTGGACTAACCCAGGCTACACCTTC

D gene: .
J gene: TRBJ1-1
V gene: TRBV2
clone size: .
CDR3 protein: CASGRGWRTEAFF
CDR3 DNA: TGTGCCAGCGGCCGGGGGTGGAGGACTGAAGCTTTCTTT

D gene: TRBD2
J gene: TRBJ2-2
V gene: TRBV18
clone size: .
CDR3 protein: CASSLSRPSGDTGELFF
CDR3 DNA: TGTGCCAGCTCTCTCTCCCGCCCTAGCGGGGACACCGGGGAGCTGTTTTTT

D gene: .
J gene: TRBJ1-1
V gene: TRBV20-1
clone size: .
CDR3 protein: CRGRNTEAFF
CDR3 DNA: TGCAGGGGCCGCAACACTGAAGCTTTCTTT

D gene: .
J gene: TRBJ1-2
V gene: TRBV6-7
clone size: .
CDR3 protein: CASSYAVRTPGYTF
CDR3 DNA: TGTGCCAGCAGTTACGCCGTTAGGACCCCTGGCTACACCTTC

D gene: .
J gene: TRBJ1-2
V gene: TRBV6-1
clone size: .
CDR3 protein: CASSDNGVFGYTF
CDR3 DNA: TGTGCCAGCAGTGATAATGGGGTCTTTGGCTACACCTTC

D gene: .
J gene: TRBJ1-3
V gene: TRBV18
clone size: .
CDR3 protein: CASSPTDSGNTIYF
CDR3 DNA: TGTGCCAGCTCACCCACCGACTCTGGAAACACCATATATTTT

D gene: TRBD2
J gene: TRBJ2-1
V gene: TRBV3-1/TRBV3-2
clone size: .
CDR3 protein: CASSQGLADNEQFF
CDR3 DNA: TGTGCCAGCAGCCAAGGACTAGCGGACAATGAGCAGTTCTTC

D gene: .
J gene: TRBJ2-3
V gene: TRBV9
clone size: many
CDR3 protein: CASSVGGSLLEQYF
CDR3 DNA: TGTGCCAGCAGCGTAGGGGGCTCCCTCTTAGAGCAGTATTTT